This T cell receptor (beta chain) was observed in a study of OX40 agonist ivuxolimab in advanced cancers. CDR1 is MNHEY, CDR2 SMNVEV, per germline (reference sequence). The CDR3 has 17 residues. The junction had 11 bases not matched to a gene; V was cut back by 3 bases and J by 5 bases. TCRdb keeps only in-frame clones here, not all; method: immunoSEQ multiplex PCR. The table lists about 68,000 clones, about 89% of them singletons. The receptor's source is an adult with an advanced solid tumor such as melanoma, head and neck, liver or kidney cancer. Sequencing was performed on CD4+ or CD8+ T cells sorted from blood, taken in a trial of the OX40 agonist ivuxolimab. The chain joins TRBV27 to TRBJ2-5; 11 bases agree with TRBD1. For the CDR3, the DNA is TGTGCCAGCAGTTTCCGGGGACAGGGGGAATTTAGGGAGACCCAGTACTTC. It specifies CASSFRGQGEFRETQYF.